This passage covers 5 T cell receptor beta chains from one sample sequenced in a study of cytomegalovirus exposure and HLA in healthy donors. The table came from immunoSEQ multiplex PCR; TCRdb's copy has only in-frame clones and leaves some out. The sample consists of under 200,000 clones, less than 90% of them appearing once. Material for sequencing was PBMCs. All receptors derive from a woman in her 30s in good health and CMV-seronegative.

The V gene is TRBV2, the J gene TRBJ1-2, with 7 nucleotides matching TRBD1. Germline assignment: CDR1 SNHLY and CDR2 FYNNEI. This CDR3 region has 12 residues. V shed 5 bases and J 7 bases; nucleotides not matched to a gene: 4. CDR3 bases: TGTGCCAGCAGTCTAACAGGGGTTGGCTACACCTTC. It encodes CASSLTGVGYTF.

The genes are TRBV7-3 and TRBJ1-4; no reliable D call. V dropped 1 base and J dropped 7 bases, with 13 bases sitting between them. The CDR3 consists of 15 residues. Germline loops: CDR1 SGHTA, CDR2 FQGTGA. The CDR3 DNA reads TGTGCCAGCAGCTTAAGCGGCGGGAGTAGTGAAAAACTGTTTTTT. It translates to CASSLSGGSSEKLFF.

V gene TRBV5-4 combines with J gene TRBJ2-5, with TRBD2 identical over 8 bases. Germline V gene sequence: CDR1 SGHNT, CDR2 YYREEE (reference sequence). The V and J ends lost 0 bases and 5 bases, in that order; junction bases with no gene match: 18. The CDR3 has 19 residues. CDR3 bases: TGTGCCAGCAGCTTGGAAGTAGGGAGGGTACTAGCGGAGGGGGAGACCCAGTACTTC. Amino acid sequence: CASSLEVGRVLAEGETQYF.

On this clone itself: An end of the junction does not agree with germline; a read error may underlie this. This specimen includes other DNA sequences encoding the same CDR3. The V gene is TRBV13, the J gene TRBJ1-5; no definite D call. The CDR3 spans 12 residues. Germline CDR1 is PRHDT and CDR2 is FYEKMQ (reference sequence). The DNA for the CDR3 is TGTGCCAGCAGCCTAGGCAATCAGCCCCAGCATTTT. Translation: CASSLGNQPQHF.

The chain links TRBV6-5 to TRBJ1-1; 7 nucleotides align to TRBD1. This CDR3 contains 14 residues. Looked up from germline, CDR1 is MNHEY and CDR2 is SVGAGI. V shed 7 bases, J shed 3 bases, and the junction held 8 bases outside the gene matches. The CDR3 bases are TGTGCCAGCATCCGGACAGGAGGGTACACTGAAGCTTTCTTT. Its protein product is CASIRTGGYTEAFF.